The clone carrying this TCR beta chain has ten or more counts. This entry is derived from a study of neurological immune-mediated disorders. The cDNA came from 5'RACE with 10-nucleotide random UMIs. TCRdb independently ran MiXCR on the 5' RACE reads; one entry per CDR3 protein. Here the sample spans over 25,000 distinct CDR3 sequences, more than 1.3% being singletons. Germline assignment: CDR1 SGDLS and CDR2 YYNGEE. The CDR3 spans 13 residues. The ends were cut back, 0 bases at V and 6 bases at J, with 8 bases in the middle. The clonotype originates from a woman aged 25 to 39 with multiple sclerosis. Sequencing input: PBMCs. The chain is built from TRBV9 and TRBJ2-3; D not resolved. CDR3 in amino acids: CASSVGPGDTQYF. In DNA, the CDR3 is TGTGCCAGCAGCGTAGGACCCGGTGATACGCAGTATTTT.